This T cell receptor (beta chain) was found in a study of human T cells and chemical hapten exposure (dated by TCRdb to 2020 to 2023). At the level of the whole study: For sensitization, 2% DPC in acetone was applied to a 2 cm by 2 cm area of upper inner arm skin. Weekly therapeutic DPC doses were additionally applied to the scalp of patients throughout the roughly 25-week study period. Patch testing on the upper back used Finn chambers containing 0.01% DPC, with scoring done after 6 days according to International Contact Dermatitis Research Group standards. The mostly female patient cohort included alopecia areata with under or over 50% scalp involvement, alopecia totalis and alopecia universalis. The libraries were sequenced as a pool, and the TCR yield per sample differed mostly because of small variations in library volumes within the pool. Peripheral blood TCR repertoire changes were tracked in vivo in alopecia patients during primary and secondary sensitization to the hapten diphenylcyclopropenone (DPC). Blood samples were taken from patients before sensitization (week 0) and then at 2, 6 and about 24 weeks after DPC sensitization. Blood for TCR sequencing was provided by twenty-nine alopecia patients at one to four time points (pre-sensitization, 2, 6 and 24 weeks). The investigation overall reported the following: Repeated subsampling changed both the strength of the expansion versus patch-test correlation and the threshold at which the correlation became significant. A positive correlation was found between the number of PT1 expanded TCRs and patch test score, with significance reached at thresholds 8, 16 and 32 but not 4. Expanded TCRs formed significantly more large CDR3 similarity clusters than pre-sensitization or healthy control sets, consistent with antigen-driven responses. DPC sensitization did not change how many TCRs were above 1 in 1000 frequency, and no evidence was found of alterations in global repertoire structure. Because all patients had alopecia, a presumed autoimmune disease, the immune response of the patients might differ from that of healthy individuals.

In the case of this clonotype: The antigen this receptor binds is unknown. One base away there is no much larger clone; base qualities are not given.

The receptor library was made with RACE. The instrument given in TCRdb is NextSeq 500. Library preparation attached unique molecular identifiers to individual cDNA molecules for quantitative, reproducible TCR counting. Each blood RNA sample was used to sequence both TCR alpha and TCR beta chains. As for how the authors treated the data: A median of about 89,000 TCRs per sample was observed, with a range of 23,224 to 690,600. The Decombinator software suite was used to annotate the V, J and CDR3 of the TCR reads. Every sample was subsampled to the same number of TCRs (28,000) for the PS versus PT1 abundance plots. Expanded TCRs were defined as absent before sensitization and observed at least eight times at the 2-week time point. In TCRdb, the public reads were trimmed at Q25 with fastp and aligned with MiXCR, with productive beta chains retained. Rows are unified per CDR3 protein, each entry keeping the most common DNA and genes. Here the V and J calls rest on TCRdb's processing, not on the authors' analysis. The table for this sample lists tens of thousands of distinct CDR3 sequences; 10% of them were counted only once. 2% to 3% of the sample is taken by the ten largest.

CDR1 SGDLS and CDR2 YYNGEE are derived from the germline V gene. Trimming at the junction amounts to 0 bases on V and 4 bases on J, and the germline ends lie 10 bases apart. Including the terminal cysteine and phenylalanine, the CDR3 comprises 14 residues. The read is trimmed to its CDR3 DNA, 42 bases read in frame from base 1. The sample's time point label, in plain terms: patch test 2, 6 weeks after DPC sensitization. The treatment or condition tag for this specimen amounts to: therapeutic diphenylcyclopropenone sensitization with weekly scalp DPC. At every patch-test visit, the blood draw took place before the patch test was put on. Patients were considered eligible if aged 18 to 70, diagnosed with alopecia and deemed suitable for DPC therapy, and patients were excluded if pregnant. Total RNA was extracted from unfractionated whole blood that had been collected in Tempus Blood RNA tubes.

The sequence joins TRBV9 to TRBJ1-2; no confident D gene assignment can be made. The specimen comprised whole blood, sampled in connection with sensitization to the hapten diphenylcyclopropenone (DPC). The TCR was taken from a woman younger than 45 with alopecia areata. Some clones in this sample may be carry-over from other donors' samples. The nucleotide sequence is given as TGTGCCAGCAGCGTAGCCCAGGAACCCTATGGCTACACCTTC. Its protein product is CASSVAQEPYGYTF.